This T cell receptor (beta chain) was recovered during a study of T cell responses to AZD1222 COVID-19 vaccine (dated by TCRdb to the early 2020s). In the study overall: TCR sequencing covered 230 or so trial participants: roughly 200 given two doses of AZD1222 and approximately 26 given two doses of MenACWY control vaccine. Trial participants were enrolled by age into 18-55, 56-69 and 70-plus year subgroups, with around 140, 26 and 57 TCR-sequenced participants respectively.

The germline V gene provides CDR1 SGDLS and CDR2 YYNGEE. Inclusive of the bounding cysteine and phenylalanine, the CDR3 is 16 residues long. Only CDR3 DNA remains: 48 bases, in frame from the first base. V and J lose 0 bases and 0 bases, and a span of 10 bases separates them. What the study reported, not specific to this receptor: Participants were mostly white British, with more females than males. The authors suggested clonal diversity may have been underestimated. Because no samples from the day 14 peak response were available, repertoires could be characterized only after the peak T cell response. Reportedly, close to half of the unique spike-specific TCRs recognized epitopes lying outside the regions that are mutated in the B.1.351 and B.1.1.7 variants. The whole spike protein was spanned by vaccine-associated CD4 TCRs, and dominant responses were seen in regions 160-218 and 743-854. Conclusions about previously exposed vaccinees are limited because only six or seven AZD1222 recipients were SARS-CoV-2 seropositive at baseline. After two AZD1222 doses, spike-specific TCR breadth and depth were significantly higher than at day 0 and than in MenACWY recipients. In the small 56-69-year group, the increase in depth fell short of significance, most likely because of low power.

The time point label here, explained by the study, means: about 28 days (+/-7) after the second vaccine dose. The sample's treatment or condition label is to be understood as: meningococcal conjugate vaccine given as trial control. Samples from vaccinated people were obtained from the UK trials COV001 and COV002, which included a single-blind randomized controlled phase 2/3 trial of AZD1222 (ChAdOx1 nCoV-19) in healthy adults. For TCRbeta chain sequencing, PBMC samples from trial participants were taken at day 0 and at day 28 after the second dose. Comment on this clone: Its antigen target is currently unknown. The record has no base qualities; no much larger clone is one base away.

The CDR3 regions of human TCRbeta chains were analyzed by immunosequencing. Processing in the source paper ran as follows. TCRs in the repertoires were compared against a reference library of SARS-CoV-2-specific TCRs that had been generated with the MIRA antigen-specificity platform. Breadth meant the fraction of unique TCRs that were SARS-CoV-2-associated, whereas depth meant the fraction of total T cells that were SARS-CoV-2-associated. Using the MIRA data, every spike-specific TCR was mapped to the spike region that the TCR reacted to and assigned to either a CD4 or a CD8 class. Log10-transformed breadth and depth values were compared by one-way ANOVA with Sidak's multiple comparisons tests. TCRdb stores this immuneACCESS table with in-frame sequences only. Part of the clones is absent; in the studies checked, under half of the shortfall reflects unresolved V genes, and no reason is known for the rest. V, J and clone size were drawn from that table, and D and trimming were deduced from the DNA. Across this sample there are 120,000 to 150,000 clones, with approximately 88% seen only once. Jointly, the top ten make up under 7% of the sample.

This material consisted of peripheral blood, taken 28 days after the second dose of the MenACWY control vaccine. This TCR was recovered from an adult who received the MenACWY meningococcal vaccine as a control. The chain joins TRBV9 to TRBJ1-3; the D segment cannot be called with confidence. The DNA sequence reads TGTGCCAGCAGCGTAGAACCCAGGCCCTCTGGAAACACCATATATTTT. Protein translation: CASSVEPRPSGNTIYF.